This entry features one T cell receptor beta chain sequence. TCRdb passed the RT-PCR reads through MiXCR, listing each CDR3 protein once. This table has about 680,000 distinct CDR3 sequences, approximately 15% appearing once. With 6 bases removed from V and 1 base from J, the gap between germline ends came to 15 bases. Germline loops: CDR1 KGHSH, CDR2 LQKENI. This CDR3 is built from 16 residues. Input material: memory CD4+ T cells from blood. This receptor was obtained from a female donor in good health, serving as a healthy control. The V and J genes are TRBV18 and TRBJ2-2, with D tentatively TRBD1 (6 bases). The CDR3 here is CASSQTGTQNTGELFF. CDR3 sequence (DNA): TGTGCCAGCTCTCAGACCGGGACACAGAACACCGGGGAGCTGTTTTTT.